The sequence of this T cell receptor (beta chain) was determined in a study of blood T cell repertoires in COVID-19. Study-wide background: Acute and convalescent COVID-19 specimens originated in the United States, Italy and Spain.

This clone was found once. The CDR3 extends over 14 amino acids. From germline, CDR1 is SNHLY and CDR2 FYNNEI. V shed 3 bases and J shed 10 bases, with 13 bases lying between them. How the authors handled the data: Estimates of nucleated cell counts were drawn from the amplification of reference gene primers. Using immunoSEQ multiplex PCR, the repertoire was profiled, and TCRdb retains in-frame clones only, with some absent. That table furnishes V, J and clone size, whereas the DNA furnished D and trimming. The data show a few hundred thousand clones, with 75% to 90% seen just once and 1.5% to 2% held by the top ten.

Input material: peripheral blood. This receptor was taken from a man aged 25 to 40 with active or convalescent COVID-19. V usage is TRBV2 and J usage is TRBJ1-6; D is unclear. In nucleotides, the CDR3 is TGTGCCAGCAGTGAGCACCTAGCGTCCTCACCCCTCCACTTT. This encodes CASSEHLASSPLHF.